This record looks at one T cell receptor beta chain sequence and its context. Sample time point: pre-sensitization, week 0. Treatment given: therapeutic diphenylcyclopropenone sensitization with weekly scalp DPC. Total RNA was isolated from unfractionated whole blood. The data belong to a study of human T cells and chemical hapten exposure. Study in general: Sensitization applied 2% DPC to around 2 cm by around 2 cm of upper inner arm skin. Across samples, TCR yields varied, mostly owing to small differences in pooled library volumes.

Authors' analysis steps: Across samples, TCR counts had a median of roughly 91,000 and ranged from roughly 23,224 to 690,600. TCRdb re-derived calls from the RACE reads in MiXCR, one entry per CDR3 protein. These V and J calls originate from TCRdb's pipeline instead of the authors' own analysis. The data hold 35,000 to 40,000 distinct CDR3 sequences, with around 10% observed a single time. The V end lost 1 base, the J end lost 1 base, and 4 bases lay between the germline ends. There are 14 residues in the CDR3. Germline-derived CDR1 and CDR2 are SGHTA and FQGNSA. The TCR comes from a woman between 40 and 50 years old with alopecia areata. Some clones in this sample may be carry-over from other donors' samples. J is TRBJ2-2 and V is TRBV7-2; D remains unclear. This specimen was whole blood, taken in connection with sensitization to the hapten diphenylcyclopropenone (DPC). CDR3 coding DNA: TGTGCCAGCAGCTTAGTCCGGAACACCGGGGAGCTGTTTTTT. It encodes CASSLVRNTGELFF.